This entry describes one TCR beta chain. This clone was counted a single time. Its antigen specificity is not known. The sample holds no much larger clone one base away, and base qualities are not on file. TCRbeta repertoires were sequenced from genomic DNA with the immunoSEQ hsTCRB assay version 4 in survey mode. For TCRbeta sequencing, genomic DNA was diluted to roughly 10 ng/uL, with up to roughly 1 ug used per sample. The authors processed their data as follows. ImmunoSeq Analyzer 3.0 was used for analysis of TCRbeta data, and diversity was computed on productive nucleotide rearrangements. Lower-bound TCR diversity was estimated with the improved Chao index, and clonality with the Gini coefficient using the Immunarch R package. Nucleotide rearrangements that differed but encoded the same CDR3beta amino acid sequence were counted as separate clonotypes. TCRbeta sequences significantly enriched in antigen-responding cells relative to anti-CD3/anti-CD28-activated cells were identified by differential abundance analysis. TCRs were clustered by predicted peptide-MHC specificity with GLIPH2, both within individual participants and across merged participant data sets. TCRdb holds this immuneACCESS table with in-frame rearrangements only. Some clones are missing; in checked studies, unresolved V genes explain under half, and the rest has no known cause. V, J and clone size were drawn from that table, and D and trimming were deduced from the DNA. The sample table lists about 33,000 clones, roughly 82% of them with a count of one. The ten biggest clones cover approximately 6.5% of the sample.

According to the study, the label for this sample's treatment or condition signals: suppressive antiretroviral therapy. Lysates of CMV-infected fibroblasts at 10 ug/mL were used to stimulate the cells. Memory CD4+ T cells that did not respond, being CD40L-negative, CD69-negative and CD45RO-high, were sorted as memory populations depleted of antigen-responding cells. Participants were HIV-1-infected adults who started suppressive ART during chronic infection. Plasma HIV-1 RNA had been undetectable (below 50 copies/mL) in participants for at least 4 years. To be included, participants needed a CD4+ T cell count above 400 cells/uL and a positive CMV serology. Before stimulation, PBMCs were isolated using density centrifugation and depleted of CD8+ T cells. CD8-depleted PBMCs were stimulated for about 19 hours with anti-CD28/CD49d costimulation, CD40-blocking antibody and enfuvirtide to prevent new infections. Cell sorting was performed on a Beckman Coulter MoFlo Legacy or XDP sorter, and dead cells were excluded with propidium iodide. Genomic DNA was extracted with the QIAamp DNA Mini Kit for samples above one million cells, otherwise with the Quick-DNA Microprep Kit.

The data were obtained in a study of persistence of HIV-infected CD4 T cells (TCRdb year 2020). Study-wide context: CMV- and HIV-1 Gag-responding CD4+ T cells were isolated from ART-treated individuals so that antigen-driven clonal expansion of HIV-1-infected cells could be examined. Cross-participant TCR cluster analysis included about eight participants for CMV and 6 or 7 participants for Gag. TCRbeta sequencing assessed the clonality of all cells in each sorted population, while proviral sequencing assessed the clonality of infected cells. Suppressive ART had been received by participants for a median of 8 years. Peripheral blood samples of up to about 200 mL were obtained at multiple time points, with the exception of two participants, for whom leukapheresis was performed at a single time point.

Measured from the cysteine to the phenylalanine, the CDR3 is 15 residues long. Kept here is only the CDR3 DNA, which spans 45 bases and is read in frame from base 1. From a lookup of the germline V gene, CDR1 and CDR2 are KGHDR and SFDVKD. V lost 0 bases and J lost 10 bases; the stretch between them is 17 bases long. General conclusions and limits of the study: Bulk TCR analyses could not be restricted to the rare CMV-responding cells that actually carried HIV-1 proviruses. Only a small number of individuals took part in the study, and only a limited range of antigens was tested. Within the same sorted populations, TCR oligoclonality correlated with proviral oligoclonality. Antigen-responding cells were enriched for expanded CDR3beta sequences that were degenerate, which suggests that CD4+ responses to CMV and Gag underwent convergent selection. Significantly lower TCRbeta richness was observed in CMV- and Gag-responding cells than in anti-CD3/anti-CD28-responding cells, and higher oligoclonality was observed in CMV-responding cells than in CD3/CD28-stimulated and Gag-responding cells.

The sequence was obtained from an adult woman with HIV who was CMV-seropositive. This sample comprised CD4+ T cells sorted from PBMCs after roughly 18-hour stimulation, obtained from a patient who received antiretroviral therapy. What the cell subset or site label conveys for this sample: CD40L-CD69- CD45RO-high memory CD4 T cells not responding to CMV lysate. The chain links TRBV24-1 with TRBJ1-2; a tentative D call is TRBD1 (5 bases match). Here is the DNA: TGTGCCACCAGTGATTTGCAAGAGGGGTTAACGGTCTACACCTTC. The resulting protein is CATSDLQEGLTVYTF.